The TCR beta chain described here comes from a study of blood T cells in healthy people across ages. The second PCR ran about 6 to 11 cycles with a sample-barcoded 5' primer and J-beta primers. TCRdb recomputed calls from the 5' RACE reads with MiXCR, one row per CDR3 protein. The sample contains fewer than 900,000 distinct CDR3 sequences, under 40% of which appear only once. CDR3 size: 16 residues. V gave up 2 bases and J gave up 3 bases, with 11 bases separating them. CDR1 is KGHSH, CDR2 LQKENI, per germline. This clonotype has a handful of counts. The source of this sequence is a man aged 18-30 years in good health. The rearrangement joins TRBV18 to TRBJ2-6; weak D call: TRBD2 (7 bases). The sample was blood. The CDR3: CASSPGGAGGANVLTF. CDR3 DNA: TGTGCCAGCTCACCAGGGGGGGCTGGTGGGGCCAACGTCCTGACTTTC.